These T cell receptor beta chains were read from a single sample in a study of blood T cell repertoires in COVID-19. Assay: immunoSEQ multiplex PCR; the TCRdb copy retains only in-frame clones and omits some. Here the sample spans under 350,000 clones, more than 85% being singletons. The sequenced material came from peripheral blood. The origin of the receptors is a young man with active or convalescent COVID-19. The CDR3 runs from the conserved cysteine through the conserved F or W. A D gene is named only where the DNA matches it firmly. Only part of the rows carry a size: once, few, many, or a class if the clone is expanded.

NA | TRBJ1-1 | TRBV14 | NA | CASSHDSLLAFF | TGTGCCAGCAGCCACGACAGTCTTTTGGCTTTCTTT
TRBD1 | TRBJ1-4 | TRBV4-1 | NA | CASSPRPGQGIGKLFF | TGCGCCAGCAGCCCCCGCCCGGGACAGGGGATCGGAAAACTGTTTTTT
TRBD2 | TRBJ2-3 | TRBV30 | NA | CAWSKAGGRDTQYF | TGTGCCTGGAGTAAGGCGGGAGGAAGGGATACGCAGTATTTT
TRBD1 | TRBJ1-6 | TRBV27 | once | CASSSLITGGHSPLHF | TGTGCCAGCAGTTCTTTGATCACAGGGGGGCATTCACCCCTCCACTTT
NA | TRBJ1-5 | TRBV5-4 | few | CASSLDSQQPQHF | TGTGCCAGCAGCTTGGACAGTCAACAGCCCCAGCATTTT
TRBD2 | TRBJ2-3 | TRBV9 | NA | CASSPTTGGDTQYF | TGTGCCAGCAGCCCGACGACGGGGGGGGATACGCAGTATTTT
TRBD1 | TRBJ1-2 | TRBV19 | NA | CASSTGPGQVYGYTF | TGTGCCAGTAGTACCGGTCCGGGACAGGTCTATGGCTACACCTTC
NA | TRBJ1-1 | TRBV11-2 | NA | CASSLDRGGSTFF | TGTGCCAGCAGCTTAGACCGGGGGGGCTCTACTTTCTTT
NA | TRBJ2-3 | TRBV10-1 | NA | CARNRVTDTQYF | TGCGCCAGGAACAGGGTCACAGATACGCAGTATTTT
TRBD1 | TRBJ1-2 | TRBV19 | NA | CASSIVRGPGYGYTF | TGTGCCAGTAGTATAGTCAGGGGGCCGGGCTATGGCTACACCTTC
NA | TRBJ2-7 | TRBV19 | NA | CASSIGGTAKGSYEQYF | TGTGCCAGTAGTATAGGAGGCACGGCAAAGGGGTCCTACGAGCAGTACTTC
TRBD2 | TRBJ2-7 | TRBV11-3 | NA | CASSKLAGSSYEQYF | TGTGCCAGCAGCAAACTAGCGGGGTCCTCCTACGAGCAGTACTTC
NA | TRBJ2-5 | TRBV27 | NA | CASSPLGGETQYF | TGTGCCAGCAGTCCCCTGGGGGGAGAGACCCAGTACTTC
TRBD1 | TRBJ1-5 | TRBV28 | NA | CASSNRGPKNSNQPQHF | TGTGCCAGCAGTAACAGGGGGCCCAAGAATAGCAATCAGCCCCAGCATTTT
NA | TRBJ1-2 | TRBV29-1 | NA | CSAATDYGYTF | TGCAGCGCTGCAACGGACTATGGCTACACCTTC
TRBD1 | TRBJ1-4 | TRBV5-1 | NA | CASSLAGTAGEKLFF | TGCGCCAGCAGCTTGGCCGGGACAGCGGGCGAAAAACTGTTTTTT
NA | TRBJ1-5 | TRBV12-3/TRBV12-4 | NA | CASSPFNQPQHF | TGTGCCAGCAGTCCATTTAATCAGCCCCAGCATTTT
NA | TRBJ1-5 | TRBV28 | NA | CASSWARGYRNQPQHF | TGTGCCAGCAGTTGGGCCAGGGGATACCGCAATCAGCCCCAGCATTTT
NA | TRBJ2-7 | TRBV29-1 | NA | CSVEDSGQYF | TGCAGCGTTGAAGATTCCGGGCAGTACTTC
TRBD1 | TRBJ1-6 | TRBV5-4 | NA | CASSFTGQGFPTLHF | TGTGCCAGCAGCTTTACGGGACAGGGGTTCCCCACCCTCCACTTT
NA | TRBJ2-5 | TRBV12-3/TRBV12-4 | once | CASRPPGYETQYF | TGTGCCAGCAGGCCCCCAGGGTACGAGACCCAGTACTTC
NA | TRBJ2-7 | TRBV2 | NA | CASSLSYEQYF | TGTGCCAGCAGTCTCAGCTACGAGCAGTACTTC
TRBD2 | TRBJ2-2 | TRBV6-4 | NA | CASRGLALTGELFF | TGTGCCAGCAGAGGACTAGCTTTAACCGGGGAGCTGTTTTTT
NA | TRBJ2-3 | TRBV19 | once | CASRETGVSTDTQYF | TGTGCCAGTAGGGAGACGGGAGTTAGCACAGATACGCAGTATTTT
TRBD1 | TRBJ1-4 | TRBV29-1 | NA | CSVLLNRGDEKLFF | TGCAGCGTATTATTGAACAGGGGAGATGAAAAACTGTTTTTT
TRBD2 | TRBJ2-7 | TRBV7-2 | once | CASSFVAGRGSYEQYF | TGTGCCAGCAGCTTCGTAGCGGGAAGGGGTTCCTACGAGCAGTACTTC
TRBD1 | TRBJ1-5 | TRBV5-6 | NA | CASSLKGGRDRNQPQHF | TGTGCCAGCAGCTTGAAAGGGGGCCGGGACAGGAATCAGCCCCAGCATTTT
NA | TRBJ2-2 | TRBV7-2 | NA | CASSLGQESGELFF | TGTGCCAGCAGCTTAGGACAGGAGTCCGGGGAGCTGTTTTTT
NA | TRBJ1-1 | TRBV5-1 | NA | CASSRYLGLIPNTEAFF | TGCGCCAGCAGCCGTTACCTGGGACTGATACCGAACACTGAAGCTTTCTTT
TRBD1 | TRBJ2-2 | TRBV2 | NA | CATQDRTNTGELFF | TGTGCCACCCAGGACAGGACGAACACCGGGGAGCTGTTTTTT
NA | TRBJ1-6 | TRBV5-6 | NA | CASSGVLYNSPLHF | TGTGCCAGCAGCGGCGTACTATATAATTCACCCCTCCACTTT
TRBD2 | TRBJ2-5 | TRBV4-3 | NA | CASSQQQGGEETQYF | TGCGCCAGCAGCCAGCAGCAGGGAGGGGAGGAGACCCAGTACTTC
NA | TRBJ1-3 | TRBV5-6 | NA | CASSTTTNSGNTIYF | TGTGCCAGCAGCACGACAACCAACTCTGGAAACACCATATATTTT
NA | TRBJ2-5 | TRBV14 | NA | CASSRHGGETQYF | TGTGCCAGCAGCCGTCACGGCGGAGAGACCCAGTACTTC
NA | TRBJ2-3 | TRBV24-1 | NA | CATRRGGRGTDTQYF | TGTGCCACCAGGAGGGGGGGGCGGGGCACAGATACGCAGTATTTT
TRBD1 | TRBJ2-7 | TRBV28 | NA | CASSSGTGVFASYEQYF | TGTGCCAGCAGTTCCGGGACAGGGGTCTTTGCCTCCTACGAGCAGTACTTC
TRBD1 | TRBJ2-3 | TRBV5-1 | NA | CASSQQGTREGTQYF | TGCGCCAGCAGCCAACAGGGGACCCGGGAAGGTACGCAGTATTTT
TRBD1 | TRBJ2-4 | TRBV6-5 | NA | CASSYRGQGKNIQYF | TGTGCCAGCAGTTACCGTGGACAGGGCAAAAACATTCAGTACTTC
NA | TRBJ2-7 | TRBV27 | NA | CASSLSWGPSYEQYF | TGTGCCAGCAGTTTATCGTGGGGCCCTTCATACGAGCAGTACTTC
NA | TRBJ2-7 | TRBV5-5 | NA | CASSLEVRAPITGEYF | TGTGCCAGCAGCTTGGAAGTCCGGGCCCCTATTACGGGGGAGTACTTC
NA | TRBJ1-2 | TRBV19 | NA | CASAEEGINYGYTF | TGTGCCAGCGCTGAGGAGGGAATCAACTATGGCTACACCTTC
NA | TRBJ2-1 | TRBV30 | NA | CAWSVAQGYNEQFF | TGTGCCTGGAGTGTCGCGCAGGGGTACAATGAGCAGTTCTTC
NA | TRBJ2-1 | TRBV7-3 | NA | CASSLSRGSYNEQFF | TGTGCCAGCAGCTTAAGTCGCGGTTCCTACAATGAGCAGTTCTTC
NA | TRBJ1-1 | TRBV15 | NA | CTTSLEMGSGEAFF | TGTACCACCAGCCTTGAGATGGGCTCAGGTGAAGCTTTCTTT
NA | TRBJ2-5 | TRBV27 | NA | CASSHNRERETQYF | TGTGCCAGCAGTCATAACAGGGAACGGGAGACCCAGTACTTC
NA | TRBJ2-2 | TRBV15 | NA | CATSVLDNANTGELFF | TGTGCCACCAGCGTTTTAGACAATGCGAACACCGGGGAGCTGTTTTTT
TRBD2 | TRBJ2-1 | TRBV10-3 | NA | CAISGVGTSGYNEQFF | TGTGCCATCAGTGGGGTAGGGACTAGCGGTTACAATGAGCAGTTCTTC
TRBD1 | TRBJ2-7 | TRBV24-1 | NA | CATSGGTGGYEQYF | TGTGCCACCAGTGGAGGGACAGGGGGTTACGAGCAGTACTTC